This T cell receptor beta chain derives from a study of cytomegalovirus exposure and HLA in healthy donors. Germline V gives CDR1 MNHNY, CDR2 SVGAGI (reference sequence). V was trimmed by 5 bases and J by 5 bases, leaving 12 bases between them. The CDR3 spans 13 residues. 60 Vbeta and 13 Jbeta primers were used in PCR. Sequencing used immunoSEQ multiplex PCR; TCRdb keeps in-frame clones, though not all of them. In the table there are a few hundred thousand clones, roughly 80% of which are singletons. The chain carries TRBV6-6 and TRBJ2-5, with TRBD2 as a possible D gene (6 bases). Sample: PBMCs. The sequence derives from a man aged 30 to 45 in good health and CMV-seronegative. In nucleotides, the CDR3 is TGTGCCAGCAGTACTGTTAGCGGCGAGACCCAGTACTTC. This codes for CASSTVSGETQYF.